The T cell receptor (beta chain) under discussion was sequenced for a study of siplizumab effects on memory and regulatory T cells. The study's findings and limits: The mapping of alloreactive clones to unstimulated subsets covered only a minor fraction of them. Apparently more diverse than memory cells, naive T cells also seemed major alloresponse contributors.

This clone was seen once. The antigen is undetermined. There are 15 residues in the CDR3. CDR1 and CDR2 (germline): LNHDA, SQIVND (reference sequence). V was pared by 7 bases and J by 2 bases, with 5 bases of the junction left unmatched. Using three donor pairs, the authors sequenced unstimulated naive, memory, effector memory and TEMRA subsets. Per-sample assaying covered 95,000 to 100,000 TCR templates. Some clones are missing from TCRdb's copy, which holds only in-frame ones; the method was immunoSEQ multiplex PCR. The table lists about 40,000 clones, around 90% of them singletons, with roughly 0.23% in the top ten.

This sequence was found in a human donor in good health. The chain employs TRBV19 and TRBJ2-7; TRBD2 agrees at 13 bases. Sequencing was performed on naive CD4+ T cells sorted from blood. CDR3 in amino acids: CASIGLAGETYEQYF. The CDR3 DNA is TGTGCCAGTATTGGACTAGCGGGGGAAACCTACGAGCAGTACTTC.